The TCR beta chain under discussion was sequenced for a study of CD8+CD57+ T cells in acquired aplastic anemia. Across the whole study: Each DNA sample taken from sorted CD4+ and CD8+ cells came to 3 to 4 ug on average.

Regarding the study as a whole: No significant difference in CD8+ Simpson's diversity was found between patients and controls. Sharing between patients and controls was observed for roughly 30 CD8+ CDR3 sequences.

Deletions cut 4 bases from V and 4 bases from J, with 8 bases between. The CDR3 spans 12 residues. Germline assignment: CDR1 LNHNV and CDR2 YYDKDF (reference sequence). TCR beta VDJ combinations and CDR3 sequences were profiled from genomic DNA. TCRdb re-called the reads through MiXCR, storing one row per CDR3 protein. Among just over 200,000 distinct CDR3 sequences, approximately 65% were seen once, and the ten largest hold roughly 53%. In the case of this clonotype: What it binds is unknown.

Patients who underwent sequencing had shown CD8+CD57+ cell expansion by flow cytometry. Blood was sampled before the patients had received any therapy. Sequencing was performed on sorted CD4+, CD8+, or CD8+CD57+ T cells (not recorded which) from PBMCs. The chain has TRBV15 and TRBJ2-7, with D perhaps given as TRBD1 or TRBD2 (5 bases each). The source of this sequence is a human donor with aplastic anemia. The DNA of the CDR3 is TGTGCCACCAGCACGAGGGGTTACGAGCAGTACTTC. This sequence encodes CATSTRGYEQYF.